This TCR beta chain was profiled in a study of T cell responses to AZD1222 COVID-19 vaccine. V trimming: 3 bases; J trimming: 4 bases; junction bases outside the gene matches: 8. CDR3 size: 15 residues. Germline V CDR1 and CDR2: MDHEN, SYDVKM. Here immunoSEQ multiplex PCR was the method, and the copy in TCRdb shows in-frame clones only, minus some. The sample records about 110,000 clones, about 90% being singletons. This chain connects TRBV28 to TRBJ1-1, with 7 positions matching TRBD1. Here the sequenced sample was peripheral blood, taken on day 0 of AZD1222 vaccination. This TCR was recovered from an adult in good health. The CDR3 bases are TGTGCCAGCAGTTTGGATGGGACAGCCGGCACTGAAGCTTTCTTT. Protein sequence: CASSLDGTAGTEAFF.